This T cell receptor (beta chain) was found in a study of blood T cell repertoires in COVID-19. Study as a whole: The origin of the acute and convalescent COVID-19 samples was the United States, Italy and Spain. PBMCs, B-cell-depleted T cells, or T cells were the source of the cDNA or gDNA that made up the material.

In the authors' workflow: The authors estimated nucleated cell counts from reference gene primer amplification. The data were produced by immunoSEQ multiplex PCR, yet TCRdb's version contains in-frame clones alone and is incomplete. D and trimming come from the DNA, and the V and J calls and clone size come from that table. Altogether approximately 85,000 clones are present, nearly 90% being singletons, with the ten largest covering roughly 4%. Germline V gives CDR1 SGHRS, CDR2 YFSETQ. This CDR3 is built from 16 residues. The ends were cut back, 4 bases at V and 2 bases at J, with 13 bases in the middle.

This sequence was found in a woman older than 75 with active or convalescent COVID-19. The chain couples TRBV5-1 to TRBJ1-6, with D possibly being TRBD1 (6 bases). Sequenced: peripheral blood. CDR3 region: CASSREGDPYNSPLHF. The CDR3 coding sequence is TGCGCCAGCAGCCGCGAGGGGGACCCCTATAATTCACCCCTCCACTTT. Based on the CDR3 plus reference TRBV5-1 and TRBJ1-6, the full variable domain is KAGVTQTPRYLIKTRGQQVTLSCSPISGHRSVSWYQQTPGQGLQFLFEYFSETQRNKGNFPGRFSGRQFSNSRSEMNVSTLELGDSALYLCASSREGDPYNSPLHFGNGTRLTVT.